Below are 23 T cell receptor beta chains sequenced from a single sample in a study of vaccination and CD4 T cells after COVID-19. Oncomine TCR Beta short-read sequencing was applied to DNA from cultured CD4+ T cells. TCRdb re-analysed the PCR reads in MiXCR, keeping a single row per CDR3 protein. The repertoire holds about 18,000 distinct CDR3 sequences, with 55% to 60% as singletons. Documented treatment: roughly nine-day PBMC culture with coronavirus spike peptide pools or control peptides (ViraFEST assay). These receptors' antigens are unknown. Sequencing used CD4+ T cells from blood, cultured in vitro. The source of these receptors is a human donor who had recovered from COVID-19.

This clonotype was counted between two and nine times. This chain links TRBV20-1 with TRBJ1-1; D gene uncertain. The CDR3 sequence is 13 residues long. The germline V and J ends were trimmed by 6 bases and 1 base, with 12 bases remaining between them. The germline CDR1 and CDR2 sequences are DFQATT and SNEGSKA (reference sequence). CDR3 sequence reads: CSAPVGANTEAFF. CDR3 in DNA: TGCAGTGCGCCGGTAGGTGCGAACACTGAAGCTTTCTTT.

This clonotype was seen a handful of times. The rearrangement links TRBV12-3 or TRBV12-4 to TRBJ1-2, with 9 bases lining up with TRBD1. The CDR3 is 14 amino acids. With V trimmed by 6 bases and J by 5 bases, 7 bases remained unmatched. The DNA of the CDR3 is TGTGCCAGCAGCGCCGGGACAGGGTATTATGGCTACACCTTC. This translates into CASSAGTGYYGYTF.

The chain is built from TRBV7-8 and TRBJ2-3; 11 bases are a match to TRBD1. The length of the CDR3 is 16 residues. Germline V CDR1 and CDR2: SGHVS, FQNEAQ. V shed 6 bases and J 2 bases; nucleotides not matched to a gene: 7. The CDR3 DNA reads as TGTGCCAGCAGTTACCTCGGACAGGGGGCCACAGATACGCAGTATTTT. Translated, it gives CASSYLGQGATDTQYF.

CDR3 region: CASSFRWGDETGELFF. The CDR3 nucleotides read TGTGCCAGCAGCTTCCGGTGGGGGGACGAAACCGGGGAGCTGTTTTTT. The V call is TRBV7-8, the J call TRBJ2-2; D may be TRBD2 (6 bases). Germline CDR1 SGHVS, CDR2 FQNEAQ. This CDR3 region has 16 residues. Deletions cut 3 bases from V and 5 bases from J, with 16 bases between.

The chain couples TRBV12-3 or TRBV12-4 to TRBJ2-5, with TRBD1 matching 7 bases. The V and J ends lost 5 bases and 2 bases, in that order; junction bases with no gene match: 2. This CDR3 has 13 residues. The CDR3 DNA reads as TGTGCCAGCAGTGTGGACAGGCAAGAGACCCAGTACTTC. It codes for CASSVDRQETQYF.

This chain links TRBV7-9 with TRBJ1-1; D unclear. V was shortened by 1 base and J by 1 base, with 4 bases between the two germline ends. Per germline, CDR1 SEHNR and CDR2 FQNEAQ (reference sequence). This CDR3 region has 13 residues. In nucleotides, the CDR3 is TGTGCCAGCAGCTTAGATCCGAACACTGAAGCTTTCTTT. Protein product: CASSLDPNTEAFF.

The chain carries TRBV28 and TRBJ2-1, with 7 bases aligning to TRBD2. The CDR3 runs to 15 residues. Germline CDR1 is MDHEN and CDR2 is SYDVKM. With V trimmed by 4 bases and J by 2 bases, 5 bases remained unmatched. CDR3 sequence (DNA): TGTGCCAGCAGTTCCGTGGGGGGGGCCTACAATGAGCAGTTCTTC. It yields the protein CASSSVGGAYNEQFF.

The CDR3 nucleotides are TGTGCCAGCAGTTGGCGGGGACTCACGGAGACCCAGTACTTC. Encoded protein: CASSWRGLTETQYF. This chain uses TRBV12-3 or TRBV12-4 with TRBJ2-5; weak D call: TRBD2 (6 bases). This CDR3 is built from 14 residues. The V end lost 4 bases, the J end lost 5 bases, and 14 bases lay between the germline ends.

The chain couples TRBV6-1 to TRBJ2-2; 7 bases align to TRBD1. CDR3 length: 18 residues. The V gene's germline CDR1 is MNHNS and CDR2 SASEGT. V gave up 5 bases and J gave up 5 bases; unmatched junction bases: 17. CDR3 DNA sequence: TGTGCCAGCAGTCCTAGAGGGGGCGCGAGCCTTTCGACCGGGGAGCTGTTTTTT. It translates to CASSPRGGASLSTGELFF.

In its sample, this clonotype was seen a few times. This chain connects TRBV20-1 to TRBJ2-5; the D gene is possibly TRBD1 (6 bases). CDR1 DFQATT and CDR2 SNEGSKA come from the germline V gene (reference sequence). Trimming removed 3 bases at V and 2 bases at J, with 13 bases between. The CDR3 spans 14 residues. The CDR3 region is CSASLGTIQETQYF. The CDR3 region has the DNA TGCAGTGCTAGTCTGGGGACAATTCAAGAGACCCAGTACTTC.

The CDR3 DNA is TGTGCCAGCAGTTACCCTGACAGGGGCGATTACGACGAGCAGTACTTC. Translating gives CASSYPDRGDYDEQYF. The rearrangement uses TRBV6-2 or TRBV6-3 and TRBJ2-7, with 8 positions matching TRBD1. The J segment lost 5 bases and the V segment lost 2 bases, leaving 11 bases of the junction unmatched. Per the germline V gene, CDR1 is MNHEY and CDR2 is SVGEGT. The CDR3 totals 16 residues.

The CDR3 reads CSATNGRLDQPQHF. The CDR3 DNA sequence: TGCAGTGCCACGAACGGACGTCTAGATCAGCCCCAGCATTTT. The V call is TRBV20-1, the J call TRBJ1-5; D uncertain. The CDR3 spans 14 residues. Germline CDR1 is DFQATT and CDR2 is SNEGSKA (reference sequence). Trimming removed 6 bases from V and 5 bases from J, with 17 bases in between.

This clonotype was seen more than once but under ten times. This rearrangement joins TRBV6-5 to TRBJ2-3; 10 bases line up with TRBD1. The length of the CDR3 is 16 residues. Germline V CDR1 and CDR2: MNHEY, SVGAGI. Trimming took 4 bases from V and 1 from J; bases not matched to a gene: 5. The CDR3 bases are TGTGCCAGCAGTTCCCCCGGGACAGGGGGCACAGATACGCAGTATTTT. Amino acids: CASSSPGTGGTDTQYF.

This chain links TRBV20-1 with TRBJ2-7; possible D gene TRBD2, 5 bases. The CDR3 runs to 14 residues. Germline V gives CDR1 DFQATT, CDR2 SNEGSKA (reference sequence). The ends were cut back, 0 bases at V and 2 bases at J, with 11 bases in the middle. In DNA form, the CDR3 reads TGCAGTGCTAGAGATTCCGGGAACCCCTACGAGCAGTACTTC. This gives the protein CSARDSGNPYEQYF.

The gene calls are TRBV12-3 or TRBV12-4 and TRBJ2-2, with unresolved D. Trimming stripped 3 bases from V and 6 bases from J, with 8 bases between. The CDR3 has 13 residues. The CDR3 nucleotides are TGTGCCAGCAGTTTCTCCGTTTCCGGGGAGCTGTTTTTT. It specifies CASSFSVSGELFF.

This clonotype was seen a handful of times. V and J are TRBV6-2 or TRBV6-3 and TRBJ2-5; 8 nucleotides line up with TRBD2. Germline values: CDR1 MNHEY, CDR2 SVGEGT. V was clipped by 7 bases and J by 5 bases; unmatched bases: 9. There are 14 residues in the CDR3. The CDR3, as DNA: TGTGCCAGCACCAAGGGCGGGAGGTTGGAGACCCAGTACTTC. It codes for CASTKGGRLETQYF.

The V and J genes are TRBV5-4 and TRBJ1-2; no clear D. V lost 2 bases and J lost 7, with 9 bases in between. This CDR3 has 12 amino acids. The germline V gene has CDR1 SGHNT and CDR2 YYREEE (reference sequence). CDR3 residues: CASSFRGSGYTF. In nucleotides, the CDR3 is TGTGCCAGCAGCTTCCGAGGGTCTGGCTACACCTTC.

This clonotype appeared a few times. The J gene is TRBJ2-7, the V gene TRBV20-1; 7 bases are shared with TRBD1. The CDR3 spans 14 residues. V lost 3 bases and J lost 4; bases outside the gene matches: 9. The germline V gene encodes CDR1 DFQATT and CDR2 SNEGSKA (reference sequence). The CDR3 is CSARALTGTYEQYF. The CDR3 DNA reads TGCAGTGCTAGGGCCCTGACAGGGACGTACGAGCAGTACTTC.

A note on this clonotype: An end of the junction does not agree with germline; a read error may underlie this. This chain joins TRBV30 and TRBJ2-7; TRBD2 matches at 9 bases. The CDR3 is 13 amino acids. Germline assignment: CDR1 GTSNPN and CDR2 SVGIG (reference sequence). The CDR3 DNA reads as TGTGCCTGGACTAGCGGGATGACCTACGAGCAGTGCTTC. It translates to CAWTSGMTYEQCF.

The gene calls are TRBV24-1 and TRBJ2-1, with D uncertain. Trimming stripped 3 bases from V and 2 bases from J, with 13 bases between. Looked up from germline, CDR1 is KGHDR and CDR2 is SFDVKD. The CDR3 spans 16 residues. CDR3 amino acids: CATSDRAVLTYNEQFF. The CDR3 nucleotides are TGTGCCACCAGTGATAGGGCTGTACTTACCTACAATGAGCAGTTCTTC.

V gene TRBV24-1 combines with J gene TRBJ2-3, with D perhaps matching TRBD1 (5 bases). The germline V gene has CDR1 KGHDR and CDR2 SFDVKD. The CDR3 sequence is 16 residues long. The germline V and J ends were trimmed by 7 bases and 0 bases, with 16 bases remaining between them. For the CDR3, the DNA is TGTGCCACCAGAAGAGGTGGGGCAACTAGCACAGATACGCAGTATTTT. This gives the protein CATRRGGATSTDTQYF.

The CDR3 sequence is CSARVFRGTTSTDTQYF. CDR3 in DNA: TGCAGTGCTAGAGTCTTTCGGGGGACAACTAGCACAGATACGCAGTATTTT. The chain couples TRBV20-1 to TRBJ2-3, with D perhaps assigned TRBD1 or TRBD2 (6 bases each). This CDR3 contains 17 residues. The V gene's germline CDR1 is DFQATT and CDR2 SNEGSKA (reference sequence). The V end lost 1 base, the J end lost 0 bases, and 17 bases lay between the germline ends.

J is TRBJ1-1 and V is TRBV7-3, with a possible D match to TRBD1 (5 bases). The CDR3 consists of 14 residues. CDR1 is SGHTA and CDR2 is FQGTGA in the germline V gene. The V gene lost 5 bases and the J gene lost 5 bases, with 15 bases spanning the gap. CDR3 loop: CASSLLTEGTEAFF. DNA for the CDR3: TGTGCCAGCAGCCTTTTGACGGAGGGGACTGAAGCTTTCTTT. The variable domain in full, completed from reference TRBV7-3 and TRBJ1-1, reads GAGVSQTPSNKVTEKGKYVELRCDPISGHTALYWYRQSLGQGPEFLIYFQGTGAADDSGLPNDRFFAVRPEGSVSTLKIQRTERGDSAVYLCASSLLTEGTEAFFGQGTRLTVV.